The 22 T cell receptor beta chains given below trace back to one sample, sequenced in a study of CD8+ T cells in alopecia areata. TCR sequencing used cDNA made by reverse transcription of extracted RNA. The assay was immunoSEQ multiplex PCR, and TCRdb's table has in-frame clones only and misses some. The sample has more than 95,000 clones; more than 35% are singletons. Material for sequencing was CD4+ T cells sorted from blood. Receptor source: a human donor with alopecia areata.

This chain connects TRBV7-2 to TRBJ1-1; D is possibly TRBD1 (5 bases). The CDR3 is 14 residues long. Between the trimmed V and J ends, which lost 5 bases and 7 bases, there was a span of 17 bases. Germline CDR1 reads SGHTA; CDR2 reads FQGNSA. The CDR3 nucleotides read TGTGCCAGCAGCAGGAGGGGTTTGGATATTGAAGCTTTCTTT. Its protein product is CASSRRGLDIEAFF.

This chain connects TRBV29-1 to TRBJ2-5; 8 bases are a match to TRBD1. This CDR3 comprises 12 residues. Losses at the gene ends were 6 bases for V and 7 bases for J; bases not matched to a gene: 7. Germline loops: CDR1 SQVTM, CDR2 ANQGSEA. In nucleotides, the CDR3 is TGCAGCGTGGACAGGGTCGGGAGGACCCAGTACTTC. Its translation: CSVDRVGRTQYF.

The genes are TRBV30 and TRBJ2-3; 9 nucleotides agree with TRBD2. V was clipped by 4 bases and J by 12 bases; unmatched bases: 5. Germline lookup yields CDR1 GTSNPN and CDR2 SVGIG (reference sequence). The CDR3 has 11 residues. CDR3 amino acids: CAWTSGKFQYF. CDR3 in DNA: TGTGCCTGGACTAGCGGGAAATTTCAGTATTTT.

CDR3 sequence: CASSQTGTPDAKNIQYF. CDR3 nucleotide sequence: TGTGCCAGCTCACAAACCGGGACACCGGATGCCAAAAACATTCAGTACTTC. The genes are TRBV18 and TRBJ2-4; the D gene is possibly TRBD1 (6 bases). From germline, CDR1 is KGHSH and CDR2 LQKENI. V lost 4 bases and J 1 base, leaving 17 bases between the germline ends. CDR3 length equals 17 residues.

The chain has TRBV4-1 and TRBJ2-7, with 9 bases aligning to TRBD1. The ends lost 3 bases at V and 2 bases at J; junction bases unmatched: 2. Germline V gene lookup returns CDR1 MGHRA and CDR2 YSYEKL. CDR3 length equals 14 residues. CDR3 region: CASSQGTGTYEQYF. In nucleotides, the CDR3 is TGCGCCAGCAGCCAGGGGACAGGGACCTACGAGCAGTACTTC.

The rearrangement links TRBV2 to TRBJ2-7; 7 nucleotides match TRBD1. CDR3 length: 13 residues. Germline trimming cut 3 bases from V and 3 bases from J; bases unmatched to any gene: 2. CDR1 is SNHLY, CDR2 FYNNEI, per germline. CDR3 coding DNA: TGTGCCAGCAGTGATAACAGGGGCTACGAGCAGTACTTC. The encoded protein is CASSDNRGYEQYF.

CDR3 DNA sequence: TGTGCCAGCTCACAATACAATGAGCAGTTCTTC. Translated, it gives CASSQYNEQFF. This chain joins TRBV18 and TRBJ2-1; D uncertain. Trimming shortened V by 4 bases and J by 4 bases, and 2 bases separated the two germline ends. Per germline, CDR1 KGHSH and CDR2 LQKENI. The CDR3 totals 11 residues.

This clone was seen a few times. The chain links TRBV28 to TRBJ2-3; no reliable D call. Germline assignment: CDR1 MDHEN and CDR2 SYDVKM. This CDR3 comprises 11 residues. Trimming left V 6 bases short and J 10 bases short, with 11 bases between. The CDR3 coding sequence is TGTGCCAGCAGCATGGCCATTGCGCAGTATTTT. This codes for CASSMAIAQYF. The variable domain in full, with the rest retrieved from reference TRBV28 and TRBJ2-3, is DVKVTQSSRYLVKRTGEKVFLECVQDMDHENMFWYRQDPGLGLRLIYFSYDVKMKEKGDIPEGYSVSREKKERFSLILESASTNQTSMYLCASSMAIAQYFGPGTRLTVL.

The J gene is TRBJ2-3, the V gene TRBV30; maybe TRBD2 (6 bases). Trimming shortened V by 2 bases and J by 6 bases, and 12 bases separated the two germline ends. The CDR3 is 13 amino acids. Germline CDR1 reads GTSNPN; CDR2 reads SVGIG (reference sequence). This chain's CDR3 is CAWSRRGVDTQYF. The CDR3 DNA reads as TGTGCCTGGAGTCGGAGGGGAGTTGATACGCAGTATTTT.

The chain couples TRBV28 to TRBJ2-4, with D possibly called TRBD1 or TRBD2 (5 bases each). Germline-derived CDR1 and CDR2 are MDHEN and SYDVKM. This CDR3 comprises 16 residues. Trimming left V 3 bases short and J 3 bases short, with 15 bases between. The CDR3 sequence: CASSFYRSGGKNIQYF. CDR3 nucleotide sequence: TGTGCCAGCAGTTTTTACAGGTCAGGAGGCAAAAACATTCAGTACTTC.

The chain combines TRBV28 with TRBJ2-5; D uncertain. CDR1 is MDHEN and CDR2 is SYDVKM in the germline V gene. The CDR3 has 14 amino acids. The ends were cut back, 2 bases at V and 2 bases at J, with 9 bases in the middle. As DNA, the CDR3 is TGTGCCAGCAGTTTAGTGGCAGCACAAGAGACCCAGTACTTC. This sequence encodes CASSLVAAQETQYF.

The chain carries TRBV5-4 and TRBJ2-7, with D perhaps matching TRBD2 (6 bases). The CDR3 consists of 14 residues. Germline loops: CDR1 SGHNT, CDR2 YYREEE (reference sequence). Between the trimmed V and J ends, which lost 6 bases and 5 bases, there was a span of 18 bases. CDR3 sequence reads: CASKVEGTTDEQYF. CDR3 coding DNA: TGTGCCAGCAAGGTGGAGGGAACAACGGACGAGCAGTACTTC.

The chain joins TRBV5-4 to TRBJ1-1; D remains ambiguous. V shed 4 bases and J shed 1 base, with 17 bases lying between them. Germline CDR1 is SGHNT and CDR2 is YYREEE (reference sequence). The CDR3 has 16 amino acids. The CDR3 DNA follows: TGTGCCAGCAGCCGCGGATTTGGGGTTGGGAACACTGAAGCTTTCTTT. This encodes CASSRGFGVGNTEAFF.

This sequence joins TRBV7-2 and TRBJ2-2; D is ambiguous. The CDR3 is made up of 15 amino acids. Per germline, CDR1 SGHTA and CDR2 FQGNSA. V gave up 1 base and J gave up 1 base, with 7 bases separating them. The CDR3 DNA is TGTGCCAGCAGCTTAGTGGCAGGGAACACCGGGGAGCTGTTTTTT. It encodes CASSLVAGNTGELFF.

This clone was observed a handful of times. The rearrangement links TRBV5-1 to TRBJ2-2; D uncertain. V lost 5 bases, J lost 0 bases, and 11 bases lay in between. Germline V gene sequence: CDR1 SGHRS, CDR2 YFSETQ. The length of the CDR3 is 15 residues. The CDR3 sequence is CASSRSGANTGELFF. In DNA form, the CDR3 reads TGCGCCAGCAGTAGATCTGGAGCGAACACCGGGGAGCTGTTTTTT.

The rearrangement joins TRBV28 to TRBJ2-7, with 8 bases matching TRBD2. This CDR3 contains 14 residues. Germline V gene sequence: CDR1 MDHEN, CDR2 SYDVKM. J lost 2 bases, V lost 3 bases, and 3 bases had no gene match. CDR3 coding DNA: TGTGCCAGCAGTTTTGGGGGACTAGCCTACGAGCAGTACTTC. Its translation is CASSFGGLAYEQYF.

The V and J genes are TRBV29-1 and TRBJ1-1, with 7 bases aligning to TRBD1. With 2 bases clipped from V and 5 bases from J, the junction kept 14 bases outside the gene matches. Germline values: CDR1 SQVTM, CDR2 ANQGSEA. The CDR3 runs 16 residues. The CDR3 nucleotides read TGCAGCGTTGAAATGAACAGGGGTTCGCCTTGGACTGAAGCTTTCTTT. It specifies CSVEMNRGSPWTEAFF.

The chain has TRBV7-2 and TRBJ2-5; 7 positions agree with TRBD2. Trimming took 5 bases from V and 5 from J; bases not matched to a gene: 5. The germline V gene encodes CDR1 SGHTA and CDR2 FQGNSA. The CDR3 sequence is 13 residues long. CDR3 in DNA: TGTGCCAGCAGCCAGACTAGCCTGGAGACCCAGTACTTC. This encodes CASSQTSLETQYF.

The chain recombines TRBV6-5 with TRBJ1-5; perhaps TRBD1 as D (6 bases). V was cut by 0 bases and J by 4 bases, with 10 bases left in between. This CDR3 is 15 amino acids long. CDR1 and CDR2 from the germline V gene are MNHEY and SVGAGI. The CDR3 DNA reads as TGTGCCAGCAGTTACTCGAAACAGGGTAATCAGCCCCAGCATTTT. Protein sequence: CASSYSKQGNQPQHF.

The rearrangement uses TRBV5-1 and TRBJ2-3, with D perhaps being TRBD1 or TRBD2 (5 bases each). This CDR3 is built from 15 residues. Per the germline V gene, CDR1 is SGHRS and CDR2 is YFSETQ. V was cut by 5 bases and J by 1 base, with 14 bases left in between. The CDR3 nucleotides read TGCGCCAGCAGTCGGGGCAGCGGAGGCACAGATACGCAGTATTTT. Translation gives CASSRGSGGTDTQYF.

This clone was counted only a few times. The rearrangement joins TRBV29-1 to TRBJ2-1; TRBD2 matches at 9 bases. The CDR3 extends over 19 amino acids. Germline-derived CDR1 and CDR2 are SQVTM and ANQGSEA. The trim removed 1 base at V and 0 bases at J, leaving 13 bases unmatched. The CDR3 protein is CSVEGSGRSPPSSYNEQFF. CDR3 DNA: TGCAGCGTTGAAGGGAGCGGGAGGTCTCCCCCCAGCTCCTACAATGAGCAGTTCTTC.

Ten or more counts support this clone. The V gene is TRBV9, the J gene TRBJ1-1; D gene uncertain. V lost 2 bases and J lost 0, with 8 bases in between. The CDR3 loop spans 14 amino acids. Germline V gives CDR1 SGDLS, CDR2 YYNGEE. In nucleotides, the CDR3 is TGTGCCAGCAGCGTGGGCACAATGAACACTGAAGCTTTCTTT. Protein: CASSVGTMNTEAFF.